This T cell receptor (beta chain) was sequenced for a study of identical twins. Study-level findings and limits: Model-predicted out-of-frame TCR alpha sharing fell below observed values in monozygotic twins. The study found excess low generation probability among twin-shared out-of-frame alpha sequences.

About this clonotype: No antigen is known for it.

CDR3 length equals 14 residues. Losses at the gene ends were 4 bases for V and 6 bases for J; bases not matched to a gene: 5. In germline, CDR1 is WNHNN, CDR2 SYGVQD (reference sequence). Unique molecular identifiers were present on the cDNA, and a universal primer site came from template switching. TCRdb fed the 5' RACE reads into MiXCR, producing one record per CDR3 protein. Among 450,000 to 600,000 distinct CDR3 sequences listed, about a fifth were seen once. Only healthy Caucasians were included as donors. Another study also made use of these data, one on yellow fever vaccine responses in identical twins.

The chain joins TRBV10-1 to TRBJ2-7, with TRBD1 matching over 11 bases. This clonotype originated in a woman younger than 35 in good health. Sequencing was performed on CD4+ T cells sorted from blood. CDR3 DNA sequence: TGCGCCAGCAGTGGTGGGACAGGGGGTCGCGAGCAGTACTTC. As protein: CASSGGTGGREQYF.